Ten or more counts support the clone carrying this TCR beta chain. The unsorted libraries originated from 2 million PBMCs kept at -80 C. TCRdb re-called the 5' RACE reads with MiXCR, one entry per CDR3 protein. The table has about 50,000 distinct CDR3 sequences, roughly 15% seen once; the top ten hold roughly 4%. These data belong to a study of neurological immune-mediated disorders. The sequencing sample was made of PBMCs. This TCR was sampled from a man aged 60-69 years in good health.

DNA for the CDR3: TGTGCCAGCAGCGCAAGCGGGATCAACTCCTACGAGCAGTACTTC. Its protein is CASSASGINSYEQYF. J is TRBJ2-7 and V is TRBV9, with 7 bases identical to TRBD2. The trim removed 3 bases at V and 0 bases at J, leaving 6 bases unmatched. CDR1 SGDLS and CDR2 YYNGEE come from the germline V gene. The CDR3 runs to 15 residues.